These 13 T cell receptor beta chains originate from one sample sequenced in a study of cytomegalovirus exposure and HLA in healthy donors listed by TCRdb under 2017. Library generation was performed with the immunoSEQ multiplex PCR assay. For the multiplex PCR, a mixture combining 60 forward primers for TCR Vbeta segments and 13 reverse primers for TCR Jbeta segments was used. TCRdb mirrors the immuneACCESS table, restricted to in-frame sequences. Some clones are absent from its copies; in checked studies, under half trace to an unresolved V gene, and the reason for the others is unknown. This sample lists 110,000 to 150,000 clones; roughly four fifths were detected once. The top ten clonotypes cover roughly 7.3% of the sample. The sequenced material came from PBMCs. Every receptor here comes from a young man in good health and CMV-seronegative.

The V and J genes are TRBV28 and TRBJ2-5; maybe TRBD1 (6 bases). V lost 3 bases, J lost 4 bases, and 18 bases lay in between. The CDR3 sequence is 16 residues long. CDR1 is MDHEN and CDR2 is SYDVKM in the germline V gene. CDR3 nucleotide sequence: TGTGCCAGCAGTTTCATAGCAGGGCAGGGGACAGAGACCCAGTACTTC. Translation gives CASSFIAGQGTETQYF.

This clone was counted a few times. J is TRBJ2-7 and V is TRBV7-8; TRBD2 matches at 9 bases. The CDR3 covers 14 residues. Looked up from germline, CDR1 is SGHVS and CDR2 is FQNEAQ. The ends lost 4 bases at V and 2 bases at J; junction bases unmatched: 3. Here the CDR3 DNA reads TGTGCCAGCAGCTCTCTAGCGGGACCCTACGAGCAGTACTTC. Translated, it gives CASSSLAGPYEQYF.

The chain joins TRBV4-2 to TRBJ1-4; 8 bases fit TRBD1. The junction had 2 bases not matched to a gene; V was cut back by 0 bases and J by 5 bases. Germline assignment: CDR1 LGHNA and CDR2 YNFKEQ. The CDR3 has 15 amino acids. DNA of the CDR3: TGTGCCAGCAGCCAAGATCGGACAGGGAATGAAAAACTGTTTTTT. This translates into CASSQDRTGNEKLFF.

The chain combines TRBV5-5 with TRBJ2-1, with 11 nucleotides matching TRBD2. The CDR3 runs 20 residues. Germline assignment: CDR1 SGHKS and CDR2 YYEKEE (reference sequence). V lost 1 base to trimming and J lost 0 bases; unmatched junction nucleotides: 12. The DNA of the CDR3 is TGTGCCAGCAGCTTGCGGCTAGCGGGGGGCTCAAGGAGCTCCTACAATGAGCAGTTCTTC. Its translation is CASSLRLAGGSRSSYNEQFF.

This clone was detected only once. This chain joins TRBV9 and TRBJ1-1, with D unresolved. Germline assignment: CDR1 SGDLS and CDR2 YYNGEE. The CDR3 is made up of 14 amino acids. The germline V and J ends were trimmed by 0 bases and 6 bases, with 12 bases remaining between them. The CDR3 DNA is TGTGCCAGCAGCGTAGGCGGGTCGGGCCCTGAAGCTTTCTTT. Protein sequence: CASSVGGSGPEAFF.

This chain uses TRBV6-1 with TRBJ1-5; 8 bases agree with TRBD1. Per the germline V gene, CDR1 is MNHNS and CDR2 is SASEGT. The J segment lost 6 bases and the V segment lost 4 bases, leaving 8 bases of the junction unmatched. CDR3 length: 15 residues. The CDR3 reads CASSALTGEGQPQHF. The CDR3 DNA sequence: TGTGCCAGCAGTGCCCTGACAGGGGAAGGTCAGCCCCAGCATTTT.

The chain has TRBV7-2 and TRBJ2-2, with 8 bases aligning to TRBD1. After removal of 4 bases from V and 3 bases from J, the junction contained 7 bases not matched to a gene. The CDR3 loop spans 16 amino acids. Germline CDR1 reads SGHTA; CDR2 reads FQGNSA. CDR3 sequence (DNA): TGTGCCAGCAGCTCAGGACAGGGCTCTTACACCGGGGAGCTGTTTTTT. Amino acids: CASSSGQGSYTGELFF.

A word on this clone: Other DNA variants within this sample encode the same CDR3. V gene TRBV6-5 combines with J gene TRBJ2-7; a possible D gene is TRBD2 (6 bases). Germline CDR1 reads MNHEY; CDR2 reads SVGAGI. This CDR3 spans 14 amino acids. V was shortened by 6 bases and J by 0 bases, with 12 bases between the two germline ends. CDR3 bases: TGTGCCAGCAGGGGCGCGGGGAACTCCTACGAGCAGTACTTC. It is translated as CASRGAGNSYEQYF.

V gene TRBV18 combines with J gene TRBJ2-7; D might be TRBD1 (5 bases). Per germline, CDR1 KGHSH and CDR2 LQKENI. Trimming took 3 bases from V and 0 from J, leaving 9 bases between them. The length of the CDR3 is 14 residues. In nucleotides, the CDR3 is TGTGCCAGCTCACCCCGACAGAACTCCTACGAGCAGTACTTC. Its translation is CASSPRQNSYEQYF.

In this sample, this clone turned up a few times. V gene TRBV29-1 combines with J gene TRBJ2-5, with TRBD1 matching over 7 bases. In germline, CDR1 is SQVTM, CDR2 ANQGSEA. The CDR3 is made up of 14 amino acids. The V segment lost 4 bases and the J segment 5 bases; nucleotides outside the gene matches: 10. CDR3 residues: CSVGAGGEWETQYF. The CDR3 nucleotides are TGCAGCGTTGGGGCAGGGGGAGAATGGGAGACCCAGTACTTC.

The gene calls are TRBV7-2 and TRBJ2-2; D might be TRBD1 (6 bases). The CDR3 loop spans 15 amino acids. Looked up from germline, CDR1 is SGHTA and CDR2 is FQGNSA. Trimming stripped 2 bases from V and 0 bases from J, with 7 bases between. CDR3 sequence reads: CASSLWTANTGELFF. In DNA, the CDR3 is TGTGCCAGCAGCTTATGGACAGCGAACACCGGGGAGCTGTTTTTT.

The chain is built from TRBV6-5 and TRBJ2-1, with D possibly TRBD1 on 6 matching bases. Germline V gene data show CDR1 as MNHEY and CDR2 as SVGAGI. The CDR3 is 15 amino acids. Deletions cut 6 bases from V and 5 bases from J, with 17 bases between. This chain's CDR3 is CASSLQGSGNNEQFF. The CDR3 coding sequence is TGTGCCAGCAGCCTACAGGGATCCGGTAACAATGAGCAGTTCTTC.

The CDR3 DNA is TGTGCCAGCAGTGAGGGGCGGGGGGCCAACGTCCTGACTTTC. Its translation: CASSEGRGANVLTF. The V and J genes are TRBV2 and TRBJ2-6; D might be TRBD1 (5 bases). Germline-derived CDR1 and CDR2 are SNHLY and FYNNEI. The germline V and J ends were trimmed by 3 bases and 4 bases, with 7 bases remaining between them. The CDR3 is made up of 14 amino acids.